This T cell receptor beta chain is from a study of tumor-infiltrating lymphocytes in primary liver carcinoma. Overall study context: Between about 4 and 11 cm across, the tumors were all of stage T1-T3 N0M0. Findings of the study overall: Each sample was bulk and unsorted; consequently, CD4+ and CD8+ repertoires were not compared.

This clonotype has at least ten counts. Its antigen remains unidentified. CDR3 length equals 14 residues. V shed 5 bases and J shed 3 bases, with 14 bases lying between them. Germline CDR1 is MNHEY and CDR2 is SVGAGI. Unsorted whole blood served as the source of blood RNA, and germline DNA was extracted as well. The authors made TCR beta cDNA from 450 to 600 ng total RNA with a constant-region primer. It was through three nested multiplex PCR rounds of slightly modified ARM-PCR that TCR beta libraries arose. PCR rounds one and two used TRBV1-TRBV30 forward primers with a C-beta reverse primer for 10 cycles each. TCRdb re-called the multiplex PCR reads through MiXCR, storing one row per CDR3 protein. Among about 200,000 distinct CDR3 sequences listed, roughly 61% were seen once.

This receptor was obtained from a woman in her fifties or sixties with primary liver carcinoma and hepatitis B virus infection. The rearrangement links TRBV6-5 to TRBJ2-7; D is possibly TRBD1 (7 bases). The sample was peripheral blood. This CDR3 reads CASSPQGGGYEQYF. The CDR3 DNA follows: TGTGCCAGCAGTCCCCAGGGGGGTGGCTACGAGCAGTACTTC.